Listed here are 29 T cell receptor beta chains from one sample, sequenced in a study of patients and donors after allogeneic stem cell transplantation. TCRdb re-derived calls from the RT-PCR reads in MiXCR, one entry per CDR3 protein. The table lists about 31,000 distinct CDR3 sequences, about 6.8% of them singletons. Material for sequencing was blood, either unsorted or a sorted T cell fraction (not recorded which). Receptors were obtained from a human donor who was either an allogeneic HSCT recipient or a stem cell or donor lymphocyte infusion donor (not recorded which). It is not recorded whose cells these are; they may come from a transplant donor.

This clonotype was counted at least ten times. The V gene is TRBV4-2, the J gene TRBJ2-1, with 9 bases matching TRBD2. The trim removed 6 bases at V and 3 bases at J, leaving 6 bases unmatched. This CDR3 has 15 amino acids. The V gene's germline CDR1 is LGHNA and CDR2 YNFKEQ. This CDR3 reads CASRVSSGNYNEQFF. The CDR3 bases are TGTGCCAGCAGGGTATCTAGCGGGAACTACAATGAGCAGTTCTTC.

This clonotype came up many times. The chain has TRBV4-2 and TRBJ2-2; possibly TRBD1 for D (6 bases). The CDR3 has 17 residues. Between the trimmed V and J ends, which lost 0 bases and 1 base, there was a span of 12 bases. CDR1 and CDR2 from the germline V gene are LGHNA and YNFKEQ. CDR3 region: CASSQELGAGNTGELFF. As DNA, the CDR3 is TGTGCCAGCAGCCAAGAACTGGGGGCTGGGAACACCGGGGAGCTGTTTTTT.

The J gene is TRBJ2-3, the V gene TRBV24-1, with D maybe TRBD2 (6 bases). This CDR3 is built from 15 residues. Between the trimmed V and J ends, which lost 3 bases and 6 bases, there was a span of 15 bases. CDR1 and CDR2 (germline): KGHDR, SFDVKD. The CDR3 bases are TGTGCCACCAGTGATGGACTACACCCACGGGATACGCAGTATTTT. Its translation is CATSDGLHPRDTQYF.

This chain connects TRBV7-3 to TRBJ2-1; 9 bases fit TRBD2. From germline, CDR1 is SGHTA and CDR2 FQGTGA. The CDR3 totals 17 residues. Unmatched junction bases numbered 8, after V lost 1 base and J lost 4 bases. The DNA for the CDR3 is TGTGCCAGCAGCTTAAAGGGTAGCGGGAGATTTTACAATGAGCAGTTCTTC. This gives the protein CASSLKGSGRFYNEQFF.

As DNA, the CDR3 is TGTGCCAGCAGTTTAGTGGGACAGGGCTGGGATACGCAGTATTTT. Its translation is CASSLVGQGWDTQYF. J is TRBJ2-3 and V is TRBV27; TRBD1 agrees at 9 bases. Germline values: CDR1 MNHEY, CDR2 SMNVEV (reference sequence). V gave up 2 bases and J gave up 6 bases; unmatched junction bases: 6. CDR3 length: 15 amino acids.

This clonotype was counted between two and nine times. The genes are TRBV5-1 and TRBJ2-2; perhaps TRBD2 as D (5 bases). CDR1 is SGHRS, CDR2 YFSETQ, per germline. Trimming left V 6 bases short and J 6 bases short, with 18 bases between. CDR3 length equals 15 residues. The CDR3 DNA follows: TGCGCCAGCAACCCCAAAGGGAGTGGGCCCGGGGAGCTGTTTTTT. Its protein is CASNPKGSGPGELFF.

The chain employs TRBV27 and TRBJ2-1; D perhaps matches TRBD2 (5 bases). The CDR3 has 12 residues. V shed 5 bases and J shed 10 bases, with 12 bases lying between them. The germline CDR1 and CDR2 sequences are MNHEY and SMNVEV (reference sequence). The CDR3 reads CASSPLSGEQFF. In DNA form, the CDR3 reads TGTGCCAGCAGTCCTCTGAGCGGAGAGCAGTTCTTC.

V and J are TRBV20-1 and TRBJ2-7; 14 bases map to TRBD2. The ends lost 0 bases at V and 2 bases at J; junction bases unmatched: 3. The CDR3 length is 16 residues. Germline-derived CDR1 and CDR2 are DFQATT and SNEGSKA (reference sequence). The CDR3 loop is CSAREGLAGGPYEQYF. The CDR3 DNA reads as TGCAGTGCTAGAGAAGGACTAGCGGGAGGACCCTACGAGCAGTACTTC.

This clonotype was seen at least ten times. The chain recombines TRBV28 with TRBJ2-1, with D possibly being TRBD1 (5 bases). Trimming pared 2 bases from V and 6 bases from J, leaving 20 bases between. Looked up from germline, CDR1 is MDHEN and CDR2 is SYDVKM. The CDR3 totals 17 residues. Here the CDR3 DNA reads TGTGCCAGCAGTTTAGAGCAGGGCTGGGCTGGATTCAATGAGCAGTTCTTC. Its protein product is CASSLEQGWAGFNEQFF.

This chain uses TRBV6-2 or TRBV6-3 with TRBJ2-1; maybe TRBD2 (6 bases). Looked up from germline, CDR1 is MNHEY and CDR2 is SVGEGT. The CDR3 extends over 14 amino acids. Deletions cut 4 bases from V and 4 bases from J, with 11 bases between. DNA for the CDR3: TGTGCCAGCAGTTGGAGGGACTTTTACAATGAGCAGTTCTTC. This codes for CASSWRDFYNEQFF.

This clonotype was detected many times. The chain couples TRBV28 to TRBJ2-3, with D perhaps being TRBD1 or TRBD2 (5 bases each). This CDR3 spans 16 amino acids. The V end lost 6 bases, the J end lost 4 bases, and 20 bases lay between the germline ends. Germline V gene sequence: CDR1 MDHEN, CDR2 SYDVKM. CDR3 nucleotide sequence: TGTGCCAGCAGAGTGTTGGGGGTGGGTCGACCAGATACGCAGTATTTT. Protein sequence: CASRVLGVGRPDTQYF.

This clonotype was counted many times. This rearrangement joins TRBV3-1 to TRBJ1-1; the match to TRBD1 covers 10 bases. Trimming at V came to 4 bases and at J to 2 bases, leaving 7 bases not matched to a gene. This CDR3 has 16 amino acids. Per germline, CDR1 LGHDT and CDR2 YNNKEL (reference sequence). The CDR3 reads CASSPGTGVRNTEAFF. The CDR3 DNA reads as TGTGCCAGCAGCCCTGGGACAGGGGTACGTAACACTGAAGCTTTCTTT.

This clonotype showed up many times. J is TRBJ2-3 and V is TRBV6-6; D is undetermined. V was cut by 5 bases and J by 3 bases, with 6 bases left in between. The length of the CDR3 is 12 residues. Looked up from germline, CDR1 is MNHNY and CDR2 is SVGAGI (reference sequence). This CDR3 reads CASSTLTDTQYF. The CDR3 region has the DNA TGTGCCAGCAGTACCTTAACAGATACGCAGTATTTT.

This clonotype was recorded many times. In DNA form, the CDR3 reads TGTGCCAGCAGTCGCGGCAATTTTGGTTTCTATGGCTACACCTTC. It translates to CASSRGNFGFYGYTF. This chain connects TRBV6-2 or TRBV6-3 to TRBJ1-2; D unresolved. Germline assignment: CDR1 MNHEY and CDR2 SVGEGT. The length of the CDR3 is 15 residues. V was clipped by 5 bases and J by 4 bases, with 17 bases between them.

This clonotype was counted between two and nine times. The chain recombines TRBV7-9 with TRBJ2-2, with D unclear. Trimming pared 7 bases from V and 6 bases from J, leaving 15 bases between. This CDR3 comprises 14 residues. Germline V gene sequence: CDR1 SEHNR, CDR2 FQNEAQ (reference sequence). The CDR3 DNA reads TGTGCCAGCACGGATAGGGATTGGGCCGGGGAGCTGTTTTTT. Protein sequence: CASTDRDWAGELFF.

CDR3 loop: CASSYGGLGEQYF. CDR3 sequence (DNA): TGTGCCAGCAGTTACGGGGGGCTGGGGGAGCAGTACTTC. The genes are TRBV6-5 and TRBJ2-7; D could derive from TRBD1 or TRBD2 (6 bases each). Trimming removed 2 bases at V and 7 bases at J, with 12 bases between. Germline CDR1 is MNHEY and CDR2 is SVGAGI. The CDR3 is made up of 13 amino acids.

This clonotype was counted a few times. The CDR3 region has the DNA TGTGCCAGCAGCCTCCTAGCGCGGGGGCTAGCCAAAAACATTCAGTACTTC. It translates to CASSLLARGLAKNIQYF. The V gene is TRBV21-1, the J gene TRBJ2-4; TRBD2, the table's D call, was not compared with the DNA. TRBV21-1 is designated a pseudogene. This CDR3 has 17 residues.

The sample holds many counts of this clonotype. The chain uses TRBV7-9 and TRBJ1-1; D not certain. V shed 6 bases and J shed 4 bases, with 12 bases lying between them. This CDR3 has 13 amino acids. CDR1 is SEHNR, CDR2 FQNEAQ, per germline (reference sequence). This CDR3 is CASSVLSGTEAFF. The DNA of the CDR3 is TGTGCCAGCAGTGTCCTCAGTGGCACTGAAGCTTTCTTT.

This clonotype was seen only a few times. Likely a read error: the CDR3 ends without its conserved phenylalanine or tryptophan. The rearrangement joins TRBV11-2 to TRBJ2-5; no firm D call. Germline values: CDR1 SGHAT, CDR2 FQNNGV. The CDR3 loop spans 11 amino acids. V gave up 5 bases and J gave up 5 bases, with 6 bases separating them. CDR3 DNA: TGTGCCAGCAGCCCGTTGGAGACCCAGTACCTC. Translated, it gives CASSPLETQYL.

V is TRBV11-3 and J is TRBJ2-3; D not resolved. The V and J ends lost 6 bases and 8 bases respectively, with 21 bases between them. The CDR3 is made up of 15 amino acids. Germline CDR1 is SGHNT and CDR2 is YENEEA. CDR3 DNA sequence: TGTGCCAGCAGGGCAGCTTCACTCAAGGTTGCTACGCAGTATTTT. It translates to CASRAASLKVATQYF.

This clonotype was recorded at least ten times. The chain combines TRBV27 with TRBJ2-1; perhaps TRBD2 as D (6 bases). Deletions cut 4 bases from V and 15 bases from J, with 19 bases between. CDR1 is MNHEY, CDR2 SMNVEV, per germline (reference sequence). The CDR3 length is 13 residues. CDR3 in amino acids: CASSWVRGGIGFF. The CDR3 DNA sequence: TGTGCCAGCAGTTGGGTGAGGGGCGGGATCGGGTTCTTC.

This chain links TRBV19 with TRBJ2-7; D is possibly TRBD2 (6 bases). This CDR3 comprises 14 residues. Trimming pared 8 bases from V and 7 bases from J, leaving 21 bases between. CDR1 and CDR2 (germline): LNHDA, SQIVND (reference sequence). CDR3 coding DNA: TGTGCCAGTCTCCTCGTTAGGACGGCGGGGGAGCAGTACTTC. It translates to CASLLVRTAGEQYF.

This clonotype was seen repeatedly, ten times or more. This sequence joins TRBV20-1 and TRBJ1-5; 7 nucleotides line up with TRBD1. The CDR3 length is 13 residues. Germline assignment: CDR1 DFQATT and CDR2 SNEGSKA (reference sequence). The J segment lost 3 bases and the V segment lost 6 bases, leaving 5 bases of the junction unmatched. The CDR3 DNA is TGCAGTGCAGGGGGCAGGAACAATCAGCCCCAGCATTTT. It translates to CSAGGRNNQPQHF.

This clonotype was seen many times. J is TRBJ2-7 and V is TRBV3-1; 9 nucleotides agree with TRBD2. The CDR3 has 19 amino acids. Germline V lookup: CDR1 LGHDT, CDR2 YNNKEL (reference sequence). Trimming removed 0 bases from V and 3 bases from J; junction bases left unmatched: 15. CDR3 in amino acids: CASSQDLGDSGRTYYEQYF. CDR3 in DNA: TGTGCCAGCAGCCAAGATCTGGGGGATAGCGGGAGAACCTACTACGAGCAGTACTTC.

A remark on this clonotype: A read error may explain this, as a much larger clone is one base away. This rearrangement joins TRBV24-1 to TRBJ2-5; D not resolved. Germline V lookup: CDR1 KGHDR, CDR2 SFDVKD. This CDR3 is 11 amino acids long. The chain's CDR3 is CVTSDRETQYF. CDR3 bases: TGTGTCACCAGTGATAGGGAGACCCAGTACTTC.

This clonotype was counted ten times or more. The chain combines TRBV28 with TRBJ2-5; D not resolved. CDR3 size: 12 residues. V lost 10 bases to trimming and J lost 5 bases, with 14 bases between them. Germline V CDR1 and CDR2: MDHEN, SYDVKM. CDR3: CATRVSRETQYF. The DNA of the CDR3 is TGTGCCACCCGGGTTAGTCGGGAGACCCAGTACTTC. The variable domain in full, with the rest retrieved from reference TRBV28 and TRBJ2-5, is DVKVTQSSRYLVKRTGEKVFLECVQDMDHENMFWYRQDPGLGLRLIYFSYDVKMKEKGDIPEGYSVSREKKERFSLILESASTNQTSMYLCATRVSRETQYFGPGTRLLVL.

By sample share, this clonotype is medium-sized (0.01 to 0.1%). The CDR3 loop reads CASSPQRDQPQHF. CDR3 bases: TGTGCCAGCAGTCCCCAAAGAGATCAGCCCCAGCATTTT. The chain has TRBV12-3 or TRBV12-4 and TRBJ1-5, with D uncertain. V was clipped by 5 bases and J by 5 bases, with 10 bases between them. This CDR3 comprises 13 residues.

In its sample, this clonotype was seen a few times. The genes are TRBV5-1 and TRBJ2-3, with TRBD1 matching over 7 bases. V lost 6 bases to trimming and J lost 0 bases; unmatched junction nucleotides: 7. The CDR3 totals 15 residues. Germline V lookup: CDR1 SGHRS, CDR2 YFSETQ. CDR3 residues: CASTGQLLSTDTQYF. In nucleotides, the CDR3 is TGCGCCAGCACGGGACAGTTACTTAGCACAGATACGCAGTATTTT.

Ten or more counts support this clonotype. This chain links TRBV7-2 with TRBJ2-1, with 9 bases identical to TRBD2. The CDR3 consists of 15 residues. The V gene end was trimmed by 5 bases and the J gene end by 2 bases; junction bases not matched to a gene: 4. Germline V lookup: CDR1 SGHTA, CDR2 FQGNSA. This CDR3 reads CASSLSGSTYNEQFF. DNA for the CDR3: TGTGCCAGCAGCCTTAGCGGGAGTACCTACAATGAGCAGTTCTTC.